The 16 T cell receptor beta chains below all came from one sample that was sequenced in a study of OX40 agonist ivuxolimab in advanced cancers. Library prep was done by the immunoSEQ multiplex PCR assay. This immuneACCESS table, as held by TCRdb, lists in-frame sequences with V and J called but not all clones. Of the missing ones, under half trace to an unresolved V gene in checked studies; the others have no known cause. Across this sample there are 25,000 to 30,000 clones, with 85% seen only once. The top ten constitute 26% of the sample. Sample: CD4+ or CD8+ T cells sorted from blood, taken in a trial of the OX40 agonist ivuxolimab. Receptors were obtained from an adult with an advanced solid tumor such as melanoma, head and neck, liver or kidney cancer.

Here the CDR3 DNA reads TGTGCCAGCAGCGTAGATTCAGATACGCAGTATTTT. It specifies CASSVDSDTQYF. This rearrangement joins TRBV9 to TRBJ2-3; D is unresolved. The CDR3 runs 12 residues. Germline-derived CDR1 and CDR2 are SGDLS and YYNGEE. The V end was cut by 0 bases, the J end by 4 bases, with 3 bases between.

This clone has a single count. V usage is TRBV15 and J usage is TRBJ2-5, with 8 bases aligning to TRBD2. CDR1 is LNHNV, CDR2 YYDKDF, per germline (reference sequence). CDR3 length: 17 amino acids. V lost 3 bases and J lost 4; bases outside the gene matches: 13. CDR3 sequence reads: CATSSPIGGRGAETQYF. In DNA, the CDR3 is TGTGCCACCAGCAGCCCTATAGGGGGGCGGGGGGCAGAGACCCAGTACTTC.

This clone was found a few times. Here the CDR3 DNA reads TGCAGCGTGGCCGGGACCGTGGACTACAATGAGCAGTTCTTC. Translation gives CSVAGTVDYNEQFF. The chain combines TRBV29-1 with TRBJ2-1, with D possibly being TRBD1 or TRBD2 (5 bases each). This CDR3 comprises 14 residues. V was cut by 6 bases and J by 3 bases, with 15 bases left in between. In germline, CDR1 is SQVTM, CDR2 ANQGSEA.

The sample holds a few counts of this clone. The chain couples TRBV4-1 to TRBJ1-4, with TRBD1 identical over 11 bases. The CDR3 length is 16 residues. Germline V lookup: CDR1 MGHRA, CDR2 YSYEKL. Trimming removed 4 bases from V and 3 bases from J; junction bases left unmatched: 4. In nucleotides, the CDR3 is TGCGCCAGCAGCCGGACAGGGGGCTTGGCTAATGAAAAACTGTTTTTT. Its translation is CASSRTGGLANEKLFF.

The V call is TRBV30, the J call TRBJ1-1; unclear D gene. Germline CDR1 is GTSNPN and CDR2 is SVGIG (reference sequence). Trimming shortened V by 1 base and J by 10 bases, and 13 bases separated the two germline ends. The CDR3 extends over 12 amino acids. In DNA form, the CDR3 reads TGTGCCTGGAGTGCGACCCTCTTAGTAGCTTTCTTT. The encoded protein is CAWSATLLVAFF.

J is TRBJ1-1 and V is TRBV7-2, with D uncertain. Germline-derived CDR1 and CDR2 are SGHTA and FQGNSA. Between the trimmed V and J ends, which lost 0 bases and 3 bases, there was a span of 11 bases. This CDR3 has 15 residues. This CDR3 is CASSLAEAVYTEAFF. DNA for the CDR3: TGTGCCAGCAGCTTAGCGGAGGCCGTTTACACTGAAGCTTTCTTT.

This clone came up once. The chain recombines TRBV5-5 with TRBJ1-4; D is perhaps TRBD1 (5 bases). Trimming left V 0 bases short and J 4 bases short, with 10 bases between. This CDR3 contains 15 residues. Germline assignment: CDR1 SGHKS and CDR2 YYEKEE (reference sequence). This CDR3 reads CASSLEKGFNEKLFF. The CDR3, as DNA: TGTGCCAGCAGCTTGGAGAAGGGGTTTAATGAAAAACTGTTTTTT.

The chain links TRBV21-1 to TRBJ2-7; TRBD1 was called by the table and not checked on the DNA. TRBV21-1 corresponds to a pseudogene. The CDR3 is 16 residues long. In DNA form, the CDR3 reads TGTGCCAGCACCAACTGGTGGACAGTAACCTCCTACGAGCAGTACTTC. It codes for CASTNWWTVTSYEQYF.

The CDR3 DNA is TGTGCCAGCAGCTTAGTCTACAGGGGCACTGAAGCTTTCTTT. Protein: CASSLVYRGTEAFF. The gene calls are TRBV7-9 and TRBJ1-1; 7 nucleotides agree with TRBD1. Germline CDR1 is SEHNR and CDR2 is FQNEAQ (reference sequence). After removal of 1 base from V and 4 bases from J, the junction contained 3 bases not matched to a gene. This CDR3 has 14 residues.

This clone was seen once. This sequence joins TRBV6-4 and TRBJ2-1; 7 nucleotides match TRBD1. V was clipped by 3 bases and J by 8 bases; unmatched bases: 1. This CDR3 spans 12 amino acids. CDR1 is MRHNA, CDR2 SNTAGT, per germline. CDR3 sequence reads: CASSETGDEQFF. The CDR3 DNA reads as TGTGCCAGCAGTGAAACAGGGGATGAGCAGTTCTTC.

By sample fraction, this clone is medium-sized. The rearrangement joins TRBV11-2 to TRBJ2-1; D is undetermined. Germline V gene sequence: CDR1 SGHAT, CDR2 FQNNGV. Trimming took off 3 bases at V and 4 bases at J, with 4 bases between the two ends. The CDR3 is 12 residues long. CDR3 nucleotide sequence: TGTGCCAGCAGCTTCACATACAATGAGCAGTTCTTC. Protein sequence: CASSFTYNEQFF.

The rearrangement uses TRBV19 and TRBJ2-1; unclear D gene. Per the germline V gene, CDR1 is LNHDA and CDR2 is SQIVND (reference sequence). This CDR3 has 15 residues. V lost 6 bases, J lost 6 bases, and 18 bases lay in between. In DNA form, the CDR3 reads TGTGCCAGTAGCACAGTACTTTCACCCTTCAATGAGCAGTTCTTC. It is translated as CASSTVLSPFNEQFF.

V and J are TRBV10-3 and TRBJ2-1; 11 bases are shared with TRBD2. The length of the CDR3 is 15 residues. J lost 7 bases, V lost 10 bases, and 12 bases had no gene match. Germline loops: CDR1 ENHRY, CDR2 SYGVKD. The CDR3 nucleotides read TGTGCCACAAACCCTACTAGCGGGAGAGGGAATGAGCAGTTCTTC. This codes for CATNPTSGRGNEQFF.

The chain links TRBV18 to TRBJ1-6; D uncertain. This CDR3 comprises 12 residues. V lost 2 bases and J 8 bases, leaving 4 bases between the germline ends. Germline V gene sequence: CDR1 KGHSH, CDR2 LQKENI. The CDR3 DNA is TGTGCCAGCTCACCAGGGGATTCACCCCTCCACTTT. It specifies CASSPGDSPLHF.

This clone appeared a single time. This rearrangement joins TRBV6-5 to TRBJ2-5; no clear D. V gave up 2 bases and J gave up 4 bases, with 8 bases separating them. Germline V gene lookup returns CDR1 MNHEY and CDR2 SVGAGI. The CDR3 is 13 amino acids. This CDR3 reads CASSYRPIETQYF. CDR3 sequence (DNA): TGTGCCAGCAGTTACCGCCCCATAGAGACCCAGTACTTC.

The J gene is TRBJ2-5, the V gene TRBV6-5; TRBD2 agrees at 8 bases. Trimming removed 2 bases from V and 3 bases from J; junction bases left unmatched: 8. The V gene's germline CDR1 is MNHEY and CDR2 SVGAGI. The CDR3 is 16 amino acids. CDR3 in amino acids: CASSYESGRLEETQYF. The CDR3 nucleotides are TGTGCCAGCAGTTACGAGAGCGGGAGATTGGAAGAGACCCAGTACTTC.